This T cell receptor beta chain was recovered during a study of OX40 agonist ivuxolimab in advanced cancers. Germline CDR1 reads MNHEY; CDR2 reads SMNVEV (reference sequence). The V and J ends lost 4 bases and 2 bases respectively, with 17 bases between them. The CDR3 consists of 17 residues. Sample share makes this clone hyperexpanded. The sample has other DNA sequences that encode this CDR3 too. TCRdb's table, derived via immunoSEQ multiplex PCR, lists solely in-frame clones and lacks some. The sample gives tens of thousands of clones, 84% of which show up once; 25% to 35% is in the top ten. The source is an adult with an advanced solid tumor such as melanoma, head and neck, liver or kidney cancer. Source: CD4+ or CD8+ T cells sorted from blood, taken in a trial of the OX40 agonist ivuxolimab. The V and J genes are TRBV27 and TRBJ2-2, with a possible D match to TRBD1 (8 bases). CDR3 nucleotide sequence: TGTGCCAGCAGTTCCAATACAGGGGGACTAAACACCGGGGAGCTGTTTTTT. It yields the protein CASSSNTGGLNTGELFF.